Presented here are 32 T cell receptor beta chains from one specimen sequenced in a study of vaccination effects on CD4 cells after COVID-19. These receptors' targets are unknown. Profiled with immunoSEQ multiplex PCR; TCRdb holds only in-frame clones, not every one. The table includes around 75,000 clones, roughly 73% detected once. Under the ViraFEST assay, PBMC were stimulated with viral peptide pools so that antigen-specific CD4+ T cells expanded. Sequencing was performed afterwards. Investigators separated out CD4+ T cells once around eleven days of culture had passed. It was between March and December 2020 that the person had a SARS-CoV-2 infection confirmed by PCR. The material was CD4+ T cells from PBMCs cultured with HIV peptides, obtained before COVID-19 vaccination. Documented subset: HIV-1 Nef peptide pool negative control/reference culture. The source is a human donor who had a prior SARS-CoV-2 infection.

V usage is TRBV7-9 and J usage is TRBJ1-3; no definite D call. CDR1 and CDR2 (germline): SEHNR, FQNEAQ (reference sequence). The CDR3 spans 17 residues. Trimming removed 5 bases at V and 1 base at J, with 18 bases between. DNA of the CDR3: TGTGCCAGCAGCCGCCGTGAAGAAAGGGTATCTGGAAACACCATATATTTT. This translates into CASSRREERVSGNTIYF.

Turning to this clone: Different DNA sequences within this sample yield the same CDR3. The V gene is TRBV18, the J gene TRBJ1-1; D remains ambiguous. Germline lookup yields CDR1 KGHSH and CDR2 LQKENI. The CDR3 runs 13 residues. V lost 1 base and J lost 1, with 4 bases in between. CDR3 DNA sequence: TGTGCCAGCTCACCACTGCGGAACACTGAAGCTTTCTTT. Amino acids: CASSPLRNTEAFF.

The rearrangement uses TRBV6-2 or TRBV6-3 and TRBJ1-6; D remains unclear. V was pared by 6 bases and J by 7 bases, with 16 bases between. This CDR3 spans 15 amino acids. Per germline, CDR1 MNHEY and CDR2 SVGEGT. In nucleotides, the CDR3 is TGTGCCAGCAGCGGATGGCCGGGAAAGAATTCACCCCTCCACTTT. This sequence encodes CASSGWPGKNSPLHF.

The genes are TRBV30 and TRBJ2-7; 9 bases are shared with TRBD1. CDR1 and CDR2 (germline): GTSNPN, SVGIG (reference sequence). Trimming took 8 bases from V and 9 from J; bases not matched to a gene: 11. CDR3 length equals 12 residues. The CDR3 DNA reads as TGTGCCGCCGACAGGGGGGATCTGGTGCAGTACTTC. This encodes CAADRGDLVQYF.

The chain uses TRBV10-1 and TRBJ1-1; D perhaps matches TRBD1 (5 bases). Trimming removed 6 bases at V and 2 bases at J, with 10 bases between. The CDR3 has 13 residues. Germline-derived CDR1 and CDR2 are WNHNN and SYGVQD (reference sequence). The CDR3 DNA follows: TGCGCCAGCAGCCAGGGTTCTAACACTGAAGCTTTCTTT. Translation: CASSQGSNTEAFF.

V usage is TRBV28 and J usage is TRBJ2-7; D might be TRBD1 (6 bases). CDR3 size: 19 residues. Trimming cost V 5 bases and J 2 bases, with 28 bases left between them. Germline assignment: CDR1 MDHEN and CDR2 SYDVKM. CDR3 in amino acids: CASSPSQQGPRTNTYEQYF. The CDR3 DNA reads as TGTGCCAGCAGTCCCTCTCAACAGGGCCCTCGTACTAATACCTACGAGCAGTACTTC. Filled out from reference TRBV28 and TRBJ2-7, the complete variable domain reads DVKVTQSSRYLVKRTGEKVFLECVQDMDHENMFWYRQDPGLGLRLIYFSYDVKMKEKGDIPEGYSVSREKKERFSLILESASTNQTSMYLCASSPSQQGPRTNTYEQYFGPGTRLTVT.

This clone came up a few times. The V and J genes are TRBV2 and TRBJ1-6, with 9 bases matching TRBD1. Germline V gives CDR1 SNHLY, CDR2 FYNNEI. The V segment lost 7 bases and the J segment 7 bases; nucleotides outside the gene matches: 11. The CDR3 length is 16 residues. As DNA, the CDR3 is TGTGCCAGCACTGAGGACAGGGGTACTTGGAATTCACCCCTCCACTTT. The encoded protein is CASTEDRGTWNSPLHF.

This rearrangement joins TRBV25-1 to TRBJ1-1; TRBD1 matches 8 bases. V lost 1 base and J lost 4; bases outside the gene matches: 11. CDR1 is MGHDK, CDR2 SYGVNS, per germline. CDR3 length: 17 residues. CDR3 in DNA: TGTGCCAGCAGTGAATCAGGCAGGGGGCCCAGGGGCACTGAAGCTTTCTTT. Amino acids: CASSESGRGPRGTEAFF.

The V and J genes are TRBV2 and TRBJ1-5; D is perhaps TRBD1 (5 bases). V shed 7 bases and J shed 0 bases, with 10 bases lying between them. The CDR3 sequence is 14 residues long. CDR1 and CDR2 from the germline V gene are SNHLY and FYNNEI. The CDR3 reads CASTGPYSNQPQHF. The DNA for the CDR3 is TGTGCCAGCACGGGACCCTATAGCAATCAGCCCCAGCATTTT. Using reference TRBV2 and TRBJ1-5 for the parts outside the CDR3, the full variable domain is EPEVTQTPSHQVTQMGQEVILRCVPISNHLYFYWYRQILGQKVEFLVSFYNNEISEKSEIFDDQFSVERPDGSNFTLKIRSTKLEDSAMYFCASTGPYSNQPQHFGDGTRLSIL.

The V call is TRBV11-2, the J call TRBJ2-7; D gene unclear. The CDR3 runs to 16 residues. V was shortened by 5 bases and J by 4 bases, with 21 bases between the two germline ends. Germline assignment: CDR1 SGHAT and CDR2 FQNNGV. CDR3 bases: TGTGCCAGCAGCCGCGTGGGGTCTGTAGATTCATACGAGCAGTACTTC. It yields the protein CASSRVGSVDSYEQYF.

This sequence joins TRBV3-1 (or the pseudogene TRBV3-2) and TRBJ2-1; D is uncertain. Per the germline V gene, CDR1 is LGHDT and CDR2 is YNNKEL (reference sequence). The V end lost 0 bases, the J end lost 1 base, and 10 bases lay between the germline ends. The CDR3 covers 16 residues. The CDR3 DNA sequence: TGTGCCAGCAGCCAAGATTTGGTTTCTTCCTACAATGAGCAGTTCTTC. Translation: CASSQDLVSSYNEQFF.

V gene TRBV27 combines with J gene TRBJ1-2; 10 bases are a match to TRBD1. Germline V gene data show CDR1 as MNHEY and CDR2 as SMNVEV (reference sequence). CDR3 length: 17 amino acids. Trimming removed 4 bases from V and 4 bases from J; junction bases left unmatched: 12. The CDR3 nucleotides read TGTGCCAGCAGTTCCCCCTTGGGACAGGGGAAATTCTATGGCTACACCTTC. This translates into CASSSPLGQGKFYGYTF.

The chain joins TRBV7-9 to TRBJ1-2; D is unclear. Germline lookup yields CDR1 SEHNR and CDR2 FQNEAQ (reference sequence). Trimming stripped 5 bases from V and 8 bases from J, with 12 bases between. CDR3 size: 12 residues. The CDR3 DNA sequence: TGTGCCAGCAGCGTGGGCCTTCTCGGCTACACCTTC. It yields the protein CASSVGLLGYTF.

The chain links TRBV5-1 to TRBJ1-5; 10 bases agree with TRBD1. The CDR3 totals 16 residues. Germline CDR1 reads SGHRS; CDR2 reads YFSETQ. V lost 4 bases to trimming and J lost 5 bases; unmatched junction nucleotides: 9. CDR3 in amino acids: CASSPDWTGGYQPQHF. The CDR3 coding sequence is TGCGCCAGCAGCCCGGATTGGACAGGGGGTTATCAGCCCCAGCATTTT.

This clone occurred once. The chain employs TRBV11-2 and TRBJ1-5, with 7 positions matching TRBD1. This CDR3 is built from 15 residues. V lost 4 bases, J lost 5 bases, and 8 bases stayed unmatched. Germline V gives CDR1 SGHAT, CDR2 FQNNGV. DNA for the CDR3: TGTGCCAGCAGCTCCTTACAGGGGCCTGATCAGCCCCAGCATTTT. As protein: CASSSLQGPDQPQHF.

The CDR3 spells CASSVRDRASTDTQYF. The CDR3 region has the DNA TGTGCCAGCAGTGTCCGGGACAGGGCGAGCACAGATACGCAGTATTTT. The rearrangement links TRBV27 to TRBJ2-3; 9 bases line up with TRBD1. The germline V gene encodes CDR1 MNHEY and CDR2 SMNVEV (reference sequence). V trimming: 5 bases; J trimming: 0 bases; junction bases outside the gene matches: 6. The CDR3 has 16 residues.

By sample share, this clone is medium-sized. The chain has TRBV2 and TRBJ2-5, with 10 bases fitting TRBD1. CDR1 is SNHLY and CDR2 is FYNNEI in the germline V gene. Losses at the gene ends were 8 bases for V and 4 bases for J; bases not matched to a gene: 4. The CDR3 sequence is 13 residues long. In nucleotides, the CDR3 is TGTGCCAGCGTTGGGGACAGGGGAGAGACCCAGTACTTC. As protein: CASVGDRGETQYF.

The chain joins TRBV7-2 to TRBJ1-5, with a tentative D call TRBD1 (6 bases). The CDR3 runs to 13 residues. Trimming cost V 2 bases and J 7 bases, with 9 bases left between them. Per germline, CDR1 SGHTA and CDR2 FQGNSA. The CDR3 region has the DNA TGTGCCAGCAGCTTACGTCAGGGGCAGCCCCAGCATTTT. It codes for CASSLRQGQPQHF.

This rearrangement joins TRBV2 to TRBJ2-1; D is uncertain. CDR3 length: 15 amino acids. Trimming removed 6 bases from V and 0 bases from J, with 12 bases in between. CDR1 and CDR2 from the germline V gene are SNHLY and FYNNEI. CDR3 in DNA: TGTGCCAGCAGGGAAAGACAAAGCTCCTACAATGAGCAGTTCTTC. Residues: CASRERQSSYNEQFF.

The chain joins TRBV7-2 to TRBJ2-7; 10 bases align to TRBD2. The CDR3 spans 13 residues. V gave up 5 bases and J gave up 7 bases; unmatched junction bases: 5. CDR1 and CDR2 (germline): SGHTA, FQGNSA. The CDR3 is CASSISGGGEQYF. The CDR3, as DNA: TGTGCCAGCAGCATAAGCGGGGGGGGAGAGCAGTACTTC.

The V gene is TRBV4-2, the J gene TRBJ1-5; the match to TRBD1 covers 9 bases. Germline loops: CDR1 LGHNA, CDR2 YNFKEQ. With V trimmed by 4 bases and J by 4 bases, 5 bases remained unmatched. The CDR3 is 15 amino acids. The CDR3 DNA reads TGTGCCAGCAGCCGAACCGGGACAGGGAATCAGCCCCAGCATTTT. Translated, it gives CASSRTGTGNQPQHF.

V is TRBV2 and J is TRBJ1-5; the match to TRBD1 covers 7 bases. The CDR3 loop spans 16 amino acids. Germline CDR1 SNHLY, CDR2 FYNNEI. Losses at the gene ends were 5 bases for V and 0 bases for J; bases not matched to a gene: 7. CDR3 residues: CASSPTGLLSNQPQHF. The CDR3 DNA is TGTGCCAGCAGTCCGACAGGGCTCCTTAGCAATCAGCCCCAGCATTTT.

The chain is built from TRBV7-8 and TRBJ1-2; no reliable D call. This CDR3 has 14 residues. V was pared by 1 base and J by 8 bases, with 14 bases between. Looked up from germline, CDR1 is SGHVS and CDR2 is FQNEAQ. The CDR3 here is CASSLDVAFRGYTF. In nucleotides, the CDR3 is TGTGCCAGCAGCTTAGATGTAGCCTTTCGGGGCTACACCTTC.

The CDR3 region has the DNA TGTGCCAGCAGCTTAGTACAGGGGTTGGGAAATGAGCAGTTCTTC. Its translation: CASSLVQGLGNEQFF. The chain has TRBV7-2 and TRBJ2-1; 7 bases agree with TRBD1. Per germline, CDR1 SGHTA and CDR2 FQGNSA. V was pared by 1 base and J by 7 bases, with 7 bases of the junction left unmatched. The CDR3 is 15 amino acids.

The gene calls are TRBV30 and TRBJ1-4, with D tentatively TRBD1 (5 bases). With 0 bases removed from V and 6 bases from J, the gap between germline ends came to 17 bases. The germline CDR1 and CDR2 sequences are GTSNPN and SVGIG (reference sequence). There are 16 residues in the CDR3. CDR3 residues: CAWSVAGRGEDEKLFF. Written as DNA, the CDR3 is TGTGCCTGGAGTGTAGCGGGAAGGGGCGAGGATGAAAAACTGTTTTTT.

The J gene is TRBJ2-3, the V gene TRBV29-1; 12 bases are shared with TRBD2. Germline-derived CDR1 and CDR2 are SQVTM and ANQGSEA. The CDR3 has 17 residues. V trimming: 4 bases; J trimming: 1 base; junction bases outside the gene matches: 9. The CDR3 loop reads CSVAASGRAGGTDTQYF. As DNA, the CDR3 is TGCAGCGTTGCGGCTAGCGGGAGGGCCGGGGGCACAGATACGCAGTATTTT.

The gene calls are TRBV5-1 and TRBJ2-3; D uncertain. V was clipped by 0 bases and J by 0 bases, with 8 bases between them. CDR1 and CDR2 (germline): SGHRS, YFSETQ. This CDR3 comprises 15 residues. CDR3 sequence (DNA): TGCGCCAGCAGCTTGGCGGCAGGTAGCACAGATACGCAGTATTTT. Residues: CASSLAAGSTDTQYF.

V and J are TRBV6-5 and TRBJ1-5, with D unclear. This CDR3 contains 13 residues. V was pared by 8 bases and J by 3 bases, with 11 bases between. CDR1 and CDR2 (germline): MNHEY, SVGAGI. CDR3 in amino acids: CASVGQYNQPQHF. CDR3 coding DNA: TGTGCCAGCGTCGGTCAGTACAATCAGCCCCAGCATTTT.

This clone was counted between two and nine times. This sequence joins TRBV12-5 and TRBJ2-3; D call uncertain. Trimming left V 5 bases short and J 3 bases short, with 9 bases between. Germline values: CDR1 LGHNT, CDR2 FRNRAP. The CDR3 has 13 residues. The CDR3 sequence is CASGPDTTDTQYF. In DNA, the CDR3 is TGTGCTAGTGGTCCGGATACTACAGATACGCAGTATTTT. Together with reference TRBV12-5 and TRBJ2-3, the CDR3 gives the full variable domain: DARVTQTPRHKVTEMGQEVTMRCQPILGHNTVFWYRQTMMQGLELLAYFRNRAPLDDSGMPKDRFSAEMPDATLATLKIQPSEPRDSAVYFCASGPDTTDTQYFGPGTRLTVL.

The rearrangement links TRBV7-9 to TRBJ1-2, with 7 bases matching TRBD1. The CDR3 consists of 14 residues. Germline values: CDR1 SEHNR, CDR2 FQNEAQ (reference sequence). After removal of 6 bases from V and 4 bases from J, the junction contained 8 bases not matched to a gene. In nucleotides, the CDR3 is TGTGCCAGCAGGAACAGGGGCAGCGGCTATGGCTACACCTTC. Translating gives CASRNRGSGYGYTF.

CDR3 in DNA: TGTGCCAGCAGCTTAACCGCCAGGGCGGGAGGGGGCTACACCTTC. It codes for CASSLTARAGGGYTF. This chain connects TRBV7-9 to TRBJ1-2; TRBD1 is a possible D gene (5 bases). V lost 2 bases to trimming and J lost 8 bases, with 18 bases between them. The CDR3 totals 15 residues. Germline V CDR1 and CDR2: SEHNR, FQNEAQ (reference sequence).

This chain links TRBV7-9 with TRBJ1-6, with D possibly matching TRBD1 (5 bases). Germline CDR1 is SEHNR and CDR2 is FQNEAQ (reference sequence). CDR3 length equals 14 residues. The ends were cut back, 6 bases at V and 7 bases at J, with 13 bases in the middle. The CDR3 spells CASRLGVLNSPLHF. The CDR3 DNA reads TGTGCCAGCAGGCTGGGGGTATTAAATTCACCCCTCCACTTT.